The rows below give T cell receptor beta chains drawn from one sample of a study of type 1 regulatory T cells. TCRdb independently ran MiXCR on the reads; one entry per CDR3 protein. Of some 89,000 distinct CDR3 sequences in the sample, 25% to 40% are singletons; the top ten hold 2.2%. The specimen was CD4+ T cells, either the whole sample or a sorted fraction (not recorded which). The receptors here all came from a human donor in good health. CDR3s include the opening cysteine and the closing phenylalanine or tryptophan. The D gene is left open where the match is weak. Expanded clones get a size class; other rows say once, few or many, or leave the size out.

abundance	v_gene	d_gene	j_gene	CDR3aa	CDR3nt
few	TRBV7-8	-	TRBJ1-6	CASSLQGYNSPLHF	TGTGCCAGCAGCTTACAGGGGTATAATTCACCCCTCCACTTT
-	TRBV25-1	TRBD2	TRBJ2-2	CASTAGANTGELFF	TGTGCCAGCACGGCGGGAGCGAACACCGGGGAGCTGTTTTTT
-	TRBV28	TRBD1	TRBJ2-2	CASSEGQVFSASNTGELFF	TGTGCCAGCAGTGAGGGACAGGTTTTCTCAGCGTCGAACACCGGGGAGCTGTTTTTT
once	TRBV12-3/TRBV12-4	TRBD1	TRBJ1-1	CASRRTGKDTEAFF	TGTGCCAGCAGAAGGACAGGGAAAGACACTGAAGCTTTCTTT
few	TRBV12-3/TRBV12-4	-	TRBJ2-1	CASSLASYNEQFF	TGTGCCAGCAGTTTGGCTTCCTACAATGAGCAGTTCTTC
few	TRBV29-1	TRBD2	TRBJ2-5	CSVVSLAGRAETQYF	TGCAGCGTTGTGTCGTTAGCGGGACGGGCAGAGACCCAGTACTTC
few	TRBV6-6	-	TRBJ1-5	CASSGLGNEQPQHF	TGTGCCAGCTCCGGGTTGGGGAACGAACAGCCCCAGCATTTT
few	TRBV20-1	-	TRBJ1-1	CSARDAQGGFEAFF	TGCAGTGCTAGAGATGCCCAGGGTGGGTTTGAAGCTTTCTTT
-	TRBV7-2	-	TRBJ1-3	CASRSRTDRLNTIYF	TGTGCCAGCAGATCAAGAACTGACAGGTTGAACACCATATATTTT
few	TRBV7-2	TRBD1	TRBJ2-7	CASSPGPGTGSYEQYF	TGTGCCAGCAGCCCCGGTCCGGGGACAGGCTCCTACGAGCAGTACTTC
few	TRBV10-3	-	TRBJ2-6	CAIASGISGANVLTF	TGTGCCATTGCATCAGGGATCTCTGGGGCCAACGTCCTGACTTTC
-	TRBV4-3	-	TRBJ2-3	CASSQDVEEEYPGTDTQYF	TGCGCCAGCAGCCAAGATGTAGAGGAGGAGTATCCTGGCACAGATACGCAGTATTTT
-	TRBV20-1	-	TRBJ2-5	CSARKGGLQETQYF	TGCAGTGCTAGAAAGGGGGGGTTACAAGAGACCCAGTACTTC
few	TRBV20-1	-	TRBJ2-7	CSASLAITNYEQYF	TGCAGTGCTTCGCTCGCAATAACGAACTACGAGCAGTACTTC
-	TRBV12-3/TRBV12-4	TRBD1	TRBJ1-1	CASSLQGATEAFF	TGTGCCAGCAGTTTACAGGGGGCCACTGAAGCTTTCTTT
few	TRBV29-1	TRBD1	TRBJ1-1	CSVPLGTGLNTEAFF	TGCAGCGTACCCCTCGGGACAGGTTTGAACACTGAAGCTTTCTTT
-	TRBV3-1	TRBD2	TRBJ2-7	CASSTKRGAYEQYF	TGTGCCAGCAGCACCAAGCGGGGGGCCTACGAGCAGTACTTC
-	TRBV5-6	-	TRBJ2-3	CASSLGLGSSTDTQYF	TGTGCCAGCAGCTTGGGTCTCGGGTCTAGCACAGATACGCAGTATTTT
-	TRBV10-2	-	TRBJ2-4	CASSEKGVQYF	TGCGCCAGCAGTGAAAAGGGAGTTCAGTACTTC
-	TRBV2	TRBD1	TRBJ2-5	CASKDRGGETQYF	TGTGCCAGCAAAGACAGGGGGGGTGAGACCCAGTACTTC
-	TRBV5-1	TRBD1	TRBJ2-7	CASSIPGTGGYEQYF	TGCGCCAGCAGCATTCCCGGGACAGGGGGCTACGAGCAGTACTTC
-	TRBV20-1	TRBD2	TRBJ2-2	CSARAGLAEADTGELFF	TGCAGTGCTAGAGCGGGACTAGCGGAGGCGGACACCGGGGAGCTGTTTTTT
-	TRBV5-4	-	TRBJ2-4	CASSLSTGAKNIQYF	TGTGCCAGCAGCTTGTCTACGGGAGCCAAAAACATTCAGTACTTC
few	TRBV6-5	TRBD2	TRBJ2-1	CASRSSSGNPDNEQFF	TGTGCCAGCAGGTCTAGTAGCGGGAATCCGGACAATGAGCAGTTCTTC
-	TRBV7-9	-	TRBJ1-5	CASSLSGQGNQPQHF	TGTGCCAGCAGCTTATCCGGGCAGGGGAATCAGCCCCAGCATTTT
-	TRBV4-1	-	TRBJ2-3	CASSQDSGGTTDTQYF	TGCGCCAGCAGCCAAGATTCGGGCGGGACCACAGATACGCAGTATTTT
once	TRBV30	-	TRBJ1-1	CAWSIPNLDEAFF	TGTGCCTGGAGCATTCCTAACCTTGATGAAGCTTTCTTT
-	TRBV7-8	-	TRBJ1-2	CASSLAPYGYTF	TGTGCCAGCAGCTTAGCCCCCTATGGCTACACCTTC
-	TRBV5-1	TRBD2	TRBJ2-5	CASSLLTSGETQYF	TGCGCCAGCAGCTTACTGACTAGCGGTGAGACCCAGTACTTC
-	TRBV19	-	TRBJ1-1	CASSIDGGNTEAFF	TGTGCCAGTAGTATTGATGGGGGGAACACTGAAGCTTTCTTT
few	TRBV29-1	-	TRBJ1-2	CSVRWTEPNYGYTF	TGCAGCGTCCGATGGACAGAACCTAACTATGGCTACACCTTC
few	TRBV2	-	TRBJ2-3	CASSEARADTQYF	TGTGCCAGCAGTGAAGCCAGGGCAGATACGCAGTATTTT
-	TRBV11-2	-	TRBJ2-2	CANSPFTLENTGELFF	TGTGCCAACAGCCCTTTCACGCTGGAGAACACCGGGGAGCTGTTTTTT
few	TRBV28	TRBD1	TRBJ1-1	CATTTPGRGYGEAFF	TGTGCCACAACCACGCCGGGCAGGGGGTATGGTGAAGCTTTCTTT
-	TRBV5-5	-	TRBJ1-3	CASSLGGAGFSGNTIYF	TGTGCCAGCAGCTTGGGAGGGGCAGGGTTCTCTGGAAACACCATATATTTT
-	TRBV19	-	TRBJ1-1	CASNYQGNAEAFF	TGTGCCAGTAATTACCAGGGGAATGCTGAAGCTTTCTTT
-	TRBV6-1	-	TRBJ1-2	CASSLTGDYGYTF	TGTGCCAGCAGCCTCACAGGAGACTATGGCTACACCTTC
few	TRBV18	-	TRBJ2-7	CASSQEGQTYEQYF	TGTGCCAGCTCACAGGAGGGACAGACCTACGAGCAGTACTTC
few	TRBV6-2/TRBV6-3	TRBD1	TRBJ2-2	CASTGTANTGELFF	TGTGCCAGCACCGGGACAGCGAACACCGGGGAGCTGTTTTTT
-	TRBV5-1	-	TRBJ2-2	CASSLERRSAGELFF	TGCGCCAGCAGCTTGGAACGGAGGTCGGCCGGGGAGCTGTTTTTT
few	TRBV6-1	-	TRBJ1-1	CATRLLTGSTEAFF	TGTGCCACCCGTCTGTTAACAGGTTCCACTGAAGCTTTCTTT
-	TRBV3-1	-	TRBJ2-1	CASSFAGGEQFF	TGTGCCAGCAGCTTCGCTGGAGGTGAGCAGTTCTTC
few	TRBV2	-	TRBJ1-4	CASSVRVEKLFF	TGTGCCAGCAGTGTCAGGGTCGAAAAACTGTTTTTT